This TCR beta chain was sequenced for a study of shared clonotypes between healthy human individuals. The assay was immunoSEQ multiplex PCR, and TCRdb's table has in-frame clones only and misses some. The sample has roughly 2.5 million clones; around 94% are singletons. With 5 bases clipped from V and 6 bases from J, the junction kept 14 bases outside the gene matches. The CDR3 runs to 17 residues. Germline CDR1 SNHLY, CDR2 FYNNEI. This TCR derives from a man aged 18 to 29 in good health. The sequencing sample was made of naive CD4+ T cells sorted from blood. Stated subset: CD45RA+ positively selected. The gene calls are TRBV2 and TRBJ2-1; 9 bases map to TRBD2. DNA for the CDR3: TGTGCCAGCAGTTCGCGGGGGGGAGGGCTGGTTATCAATGAGCAGTTCTTC. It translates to CASSSRGGGLVINEQFF.